The clone carrying this T cell receptor beta chain was seen more than once but under ten times. Antigen: not known. The sample is drawn from a study of beta chain features in type 1 diabetes. Broader study findings: All four CD4+ subsets of Type 1 diabetes patients contained TCRB CDR3s that were moderately but significantly shorter.

Germline CDR1 and CDR2: MDHEN and SYDVKM. V was trimmed by 7 bases and J by 3 bases, leaving 13 bases between them. The CDR3 consists of 13 residues. As every portion of the isolated RNA was reverse transcribed, the sequencing read expressed TCRB transcripts. The assay was immunoSEQ multiplex PCR, and TCRdb's table has in-frame clones only and misses some. Seen here are roughly 180,000 clones, less than 9.5% observed once, and the top ten hold 0.94%. The source material was central memory CD4+ T cells from blood. The receptor was isolated from a woman aged 40 to 55 with type 1 diabetes. This sequence joins TRBV28 and TRBJ2-7; tentatively, D is TRBD2 (6 bases). The CDR3 is CASTSAGNYEQYF. The CDR3 nucleotides read TGTGCCAGCACTAGTGCGGGGAACTACGAGCAGTACTTC.